This T cell receptor (beta chain) was captured in a study of blood T cell repertoires in COVID-19. As for the study in general: Italy, Spain and the United States were the sources of the convalescent and acute COVID-19 samples. From T cells, B-cell-depleted T cells, or PBMCs came the material, which was cDNA or gDNA.

CDR1 is SGHDN and CDR2 is FVKESK in the germline V gene. This CDR3 region has 14 residues. Trimming cost V 3 bases and J 4 bases, with 9 bases left between them. Patients from Seattle were sampled longitudinally, starting during active infection. The data were produced by immunoSEQ multiplex PCR, yet TCRdb's version contains in-frame clones alone and is incomplete. The sample has more than 200,000 clones, under 90% seen once. Source material: peripheral blood. This TCR derives from a man aged 50 or older with COVID-19, enrolled during active disease. The chain links TRBV14 to TRBJ1-4; D is uncertain. DNA of the CDR3: TGTGCCAGCAGCCACGGGTCGGTTAATGAAAAACTGTTTTTT. Translation: CASSHGSVNEKLFF.